This TCR beta chain comes out of a study of cytomegalovirus exposure and HLA in healthy donors. The study, taken as a whole, reports: Cytomegalovirus-associated TCR beta chains were listed, numbering some 180.

This CDR3 spans 14 amino acids. Trimming took 3 bases from V and 2 from J, leaving 10 bases between them. Germline-derived CDR1 and CDR2 are MNHNS and SASEGT. The primer mix had 60 Vbeta and 13 Jbeta primers. Measured with immunoSEQ multiplex PCR; TCRdb has only the in-frame clones, and not every one. This table has approximately 200,000 clones, around 79% appearing once. Of note for this clone: What it binds is unknown.

The chain is built from TRBV6-1 and TRBJ1-1; D possibly corresponds to TRBD1 (5 bases). This sequence originates from a woman aged 18-29 years in good health and CMV-seronegative. The source material was PBMCs. In DNA, the CDR3 is TGTGCCAGCAGTGAGCGGGACCCAAACACTGAAGCTTTCTTT. Translating gives CASSERDPNTEAFF.